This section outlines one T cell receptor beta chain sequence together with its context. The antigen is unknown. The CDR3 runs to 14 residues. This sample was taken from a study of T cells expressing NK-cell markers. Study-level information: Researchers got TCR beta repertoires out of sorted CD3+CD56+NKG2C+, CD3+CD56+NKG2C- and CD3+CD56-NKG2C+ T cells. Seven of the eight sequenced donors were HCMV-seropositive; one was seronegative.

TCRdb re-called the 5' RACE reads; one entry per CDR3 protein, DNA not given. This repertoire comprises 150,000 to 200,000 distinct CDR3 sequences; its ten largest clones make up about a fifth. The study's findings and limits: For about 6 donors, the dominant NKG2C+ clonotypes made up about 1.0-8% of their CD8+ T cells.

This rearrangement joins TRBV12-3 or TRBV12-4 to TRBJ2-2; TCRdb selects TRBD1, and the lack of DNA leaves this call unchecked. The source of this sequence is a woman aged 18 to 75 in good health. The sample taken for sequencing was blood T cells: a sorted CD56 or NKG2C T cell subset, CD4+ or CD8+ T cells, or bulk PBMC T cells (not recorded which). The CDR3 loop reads CASTTGSGTGELFF.